The 12 T cell receptor beta chains below come from one sample, sequenced in a study of blood T cells in healthy people across ages. Through a sample-barcoded 5' primer and a J-beta primer mix, a second PCR was run for roughly 7 to 12 cycles. Each CDR3 protein is one row after TCRdb ran MiXCR on the 5' RACE reads. Found here are around 670,000 distinct CDR3 sequences, about 28% of them singletons; the top ten hold approximately 14%. Sequenced input: blood. Receptor source: an elderly woman in good health.

In its sample, this clonotype was seen many times. The V call is TRBV20-1, the J call TRBJ2-1; TRBD2 might be the D (7 bases). The V gene's germline CDR1 is DFQATT and CDR2 SNEGSKA (reference sequence). Trimming removed 0 bases at V and 4 bases at J, with 16 bases between. This CDR3 spans 16 amino acids. The CDR3 sequence is CSARDGSRGPYNEQFF. The CDR3 coding sequence is TGCAGTGCTAGAGATGGGTCGCGGGGGCCGTACAATGAGCAGTTCTTC.

The J gene is TRBJ2-7, the V gene TRBV19, with TRBD1 identical over 8 bases. The CDR3 contains 16 residues. The germline CDR1 and CDR2 sequences are LNHDA and SQIVND (reference sequence). Trimming took 4 bases from V and 5 from J; bases not matched to a gene: 13. CDR3 protein: CASSTWVAGGRHEQYF. The CDR3 nucleotides are TGTGCCAGTAGTACTTGGGTGGCAGGGGGCCGTCACGAGCAGTACTTC.

This clonotype was picked up many times. This sequence joins TRBV4-3 and TRBJ1-2; D call uncertain. Germline V lookup: CDR1 LGHNA, CDR2 YSLEER. Trimming left V 4 bases short and J 10 bases short, with 19 bases between. The CDR3 has 14 amino acids. The CDR3 is CASSLLGRSSDYTF. The CDR3 DNA is TGCGCCAGCAGCCTCCTTGGTAGAAGTAGCGACTACACCTTC.

This clonotype came up many times. The chain uses TRBV6-2 or TRBV6-3 and TRBJ2-6; 10 bases match TRBD1. Germline CDR1 reads MNHEY; CDR2 reads SVGEGT. The junction had 9 bases not matched to a gene; V was cut back by 2 bases and J by 5 bases. CDR3 length equals 18 residues. CDR3 in DNA: TGTGCCAGCAGTTACCAGACAGGGGGCGCGCTTTGGGCCAACGTCCTGACTTTC. It encodes CASSYQTGGALWANVLTF.

Turning to this clonotype: One base away lies a much larger clone, so this may be a sequencing read error. The J gene is TRBJ2-1, the V gene TRBV6-5; possible D gene TRBD1, 5 bases. Trimming stripped 6 bases from V and 1 base from J, with 7 bases between. This CDR3 comprises 13 residues. From germline, CDR1 is MNHEY and CDR2 SVGAGI. CDR3 loop: CASRQGSYNEQFF. The CDR3 DNA reads as TGTGCCAGCAGGCAGGGATCCTACAATGAGCAGTTCTTC.

The chain couples TRBV2 to TRBJ2-1; TRBD2 agrees at 8 bases. From germline, CDR1 is SNHLY and CDR2 FYNNEI. The CDR3 contains 17 residues. V lost 6 bases and J lost 8; bases outside the gene matches: 18. The chain's CDR3 is CASSHHQVGGAFHEQFF. CDR3 DNA: TGTGCCAGCAGCCATCATCAGGTCGGGGGGGCTTTCCATGAGCAGTTCTTC.

A note on this clonotype: This may come from a read error, since a much larger clone is one base off. J is TRBJ2-3 and V is TRBV20-1; a weak D match, TRBD1 (6 bases). Germline values: CDR1 DFQATT, CDR2 SNEGSKA (reference sequence). V was cut by 8 bases and J by 1 base, with 16 bases left in between. This CDR3 spans 14 amino acids. The CDR3 sequence is CSTKQGSGTDTQYF. The CDR3 coding sequence is TGCAGTACAAAGCAGGGGTCAGGCACAGATACGCAGTATTTT.

This clonotype was seen only a few times. CDR3 nucleotide sequence: TGTGCCAGCAGCCTCCGGACAGATTCCTATAATTCACCCCTCCACTTT. Residues: CASSLRTDSYNSPLHF. The chain employs TRBV5-6 and TRBJ1-6, with D possibly matching TRBD1 (6 bases). The V gene lost 4 bases and the J gene lost 1 base, with 12 bases spanning the gap. The CDR3 is 16 amino acids. Germline V gene lookup returns CDR1 SGHDT and CDR2 YYEEEE.

This clonotype was recorded many times. The chain uses TRBV5-4 and TRBJ2-1; 10 bases fit TRBD1. Per germline, CDR1 SGHNT and CDR2 YYREEE (reference sequence). The CDR3 covers 14 residues. With 3 bases clipped from V and 8 bases from J, the junction kept 5 bases outside the gene matches. The CDR3 region has the DNA TGTGCCAGCAGCTCGGGACAGGGGTTCGATGAGCAGTTCTTC. This sequence encodes CASSSGQGFDEQFF.

This clonotype was recorded at least ten times. V gene TRBV20-1 combines with J gene TRBJ2-7, with TRBD1 identical over 11 bases. CDR1 is DFQATT, CDR2 SNEGSKA, per germline (reference sequence). Germline trimming cut 2 bases from V and 2 bases from J; bases unmatched to any gene: 11. This CDR3 is 17 amino acids long. In DNA, the CDR3 is TGCAGTGCTAGAAAGCCCGGACAGGGGGCTCGGACCTACGAGCAGTACTTC. This gives the protein CSARKPGQGARTYEQYF.

This clonotype occurred many times. This chain links TRBV15 with TRBJ2-7, with D possibly TRBD1 on 5 matching bases. CDR3 length equals 13 residues. Germline assignment: CDR1 LNHNV and CDR2 YYDKDF (reference sequence). The V end was cut by 0 bases, the J end by 4 bases, with 7 bases between. CDR3 amino acids: CATSRDQGYEQYF. The DNA for the CDR3 is TGTGCCACCAGCAGAGATCAGGGATACGAGCAGTACTTC.

J is TRBJ2-7 and V is TRBV20-1, with 8 nucleotides matching TRBD2. This CDR3 is 13 amino acids long. V shed 6 bases, J shed 3 bases, and the junction held 7 bases outside the gene matches. Germline assignment: CDR1 DFQATT and CDR2 SNEGSKA (reference sequence). CDR3 sequence (DNA): TGCAGTGCCTTTCGGGGGGGAAGCTACGAGCAGTACTTC. This gives the protein CSAFRGGSYEQYF.